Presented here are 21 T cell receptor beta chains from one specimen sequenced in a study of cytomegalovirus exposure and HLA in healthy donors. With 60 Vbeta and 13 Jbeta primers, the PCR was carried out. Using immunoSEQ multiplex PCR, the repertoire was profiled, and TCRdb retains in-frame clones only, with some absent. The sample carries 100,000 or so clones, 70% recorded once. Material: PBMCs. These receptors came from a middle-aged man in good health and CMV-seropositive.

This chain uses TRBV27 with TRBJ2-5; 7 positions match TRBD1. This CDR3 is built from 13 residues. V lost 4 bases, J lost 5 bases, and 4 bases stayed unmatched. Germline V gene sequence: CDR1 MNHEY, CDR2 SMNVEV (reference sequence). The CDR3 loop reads CASSSTGLETQYF. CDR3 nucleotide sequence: TGTGCCAGCAGTTCGACAGGGTTGGAGACCCAGTACTTC.

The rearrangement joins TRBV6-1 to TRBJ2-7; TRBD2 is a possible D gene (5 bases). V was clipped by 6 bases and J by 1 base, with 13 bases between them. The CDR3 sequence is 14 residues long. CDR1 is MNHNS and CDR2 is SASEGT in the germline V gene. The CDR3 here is CASSPGVRSYEQYV. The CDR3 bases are TGTGCCAGCAGCCCCGGGGTCCGTTCCTACGAGCAGTACGTC.

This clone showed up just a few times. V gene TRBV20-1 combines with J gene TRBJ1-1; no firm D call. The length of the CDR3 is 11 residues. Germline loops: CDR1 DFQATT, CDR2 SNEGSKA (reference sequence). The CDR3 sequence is CSKRQNTEAFF. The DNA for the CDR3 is TGCAGCAAACGACAGAACACTGAAGCTTTCTTT.

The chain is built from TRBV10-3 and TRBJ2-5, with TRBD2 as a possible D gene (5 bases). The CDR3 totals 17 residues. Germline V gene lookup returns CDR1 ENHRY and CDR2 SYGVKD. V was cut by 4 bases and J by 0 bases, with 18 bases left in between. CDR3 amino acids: CAISASGSPSDQETQYF. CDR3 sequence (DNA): TGTGCCATCAGTGCGTCGGGGAGTCCTTCAGACCAAGAGACCCAGTACTTC.

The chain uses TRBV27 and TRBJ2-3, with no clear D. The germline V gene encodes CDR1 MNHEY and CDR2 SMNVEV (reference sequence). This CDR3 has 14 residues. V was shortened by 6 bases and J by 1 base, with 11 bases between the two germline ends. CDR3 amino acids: CASSPLRGTDTQYF. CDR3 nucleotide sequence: TGTGCCAGCAGCCCCCTACGGGGCACAGATACGCAGTATTTT.

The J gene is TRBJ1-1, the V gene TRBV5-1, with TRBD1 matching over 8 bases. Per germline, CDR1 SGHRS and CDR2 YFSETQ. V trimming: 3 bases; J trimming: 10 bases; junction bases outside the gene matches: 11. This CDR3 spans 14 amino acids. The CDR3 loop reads CASSSGQGLFGAFF. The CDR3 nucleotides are TGCGCCAGCAGCTCCGGACAGGGTCTATTCGGAGCTTTCTTT.

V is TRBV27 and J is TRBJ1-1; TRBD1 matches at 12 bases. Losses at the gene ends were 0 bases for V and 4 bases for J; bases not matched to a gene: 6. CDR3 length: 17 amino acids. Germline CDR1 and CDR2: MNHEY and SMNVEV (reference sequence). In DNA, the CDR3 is TGTGCCAGCAGTTTATCCCCCGGGACAGGGGGCCCCACTGAAGCTTTCTTT. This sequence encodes CASSLSPGTGGPTEAFF.

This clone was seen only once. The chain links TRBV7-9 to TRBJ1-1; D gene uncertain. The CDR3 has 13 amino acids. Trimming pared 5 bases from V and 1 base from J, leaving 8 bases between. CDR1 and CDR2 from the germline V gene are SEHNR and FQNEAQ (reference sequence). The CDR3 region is CASSLSGNTEAFF. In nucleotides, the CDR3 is TGTGCCAGCAGCCTATCAGGGAACACTGAAGCTTTCTTT.

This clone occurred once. Here the CDR3 reads CASSLAGTGTGGHGYTF. CDR3 in DNA: TGTGCCAGCAGCTTAGCGGGCACAGGGACAGGGGGACATGGCTACACCTTC. The V call is TRBV7-2, the J call TRBJ1-2, with TRBD1 matching 11 bases. After removal of 0 bases from V and 6 bases from J, the junction contained 9 bases not matched to a gene. Germline CDR1 reads SGHTA; CDR2 reads FQGNSA. CDR3 size: 17 residues.

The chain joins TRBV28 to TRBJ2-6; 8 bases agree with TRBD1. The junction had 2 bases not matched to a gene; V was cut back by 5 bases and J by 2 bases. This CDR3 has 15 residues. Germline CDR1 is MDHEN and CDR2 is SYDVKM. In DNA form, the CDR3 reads TGTGCCAGCAGTCCACAGGGGGCTGGGGCCAACGTCCTGACTTTC. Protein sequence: CASSPQGAGANVLTF.

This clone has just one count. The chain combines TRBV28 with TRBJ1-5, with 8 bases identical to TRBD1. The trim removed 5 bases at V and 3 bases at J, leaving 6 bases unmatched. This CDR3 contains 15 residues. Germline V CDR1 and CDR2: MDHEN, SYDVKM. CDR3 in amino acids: CASSLDRGPNQPQHF. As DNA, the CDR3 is TGTGCCAGCAGTCTCGACAGGGGACCCAATCAGCCCCAGCATTTT.

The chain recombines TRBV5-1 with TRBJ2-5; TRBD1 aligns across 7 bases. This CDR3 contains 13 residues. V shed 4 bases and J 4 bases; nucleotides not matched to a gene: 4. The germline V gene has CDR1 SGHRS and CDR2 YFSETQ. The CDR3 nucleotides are TGCGCCAGCAGCCCGACAGGGAGAGAGACCCAGTACTTC. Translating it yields CASSPTGRETQYF. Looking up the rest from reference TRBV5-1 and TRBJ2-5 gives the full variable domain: KAGVTQTPRYLIKTRGQQVTLSCSPISGHRSVSWYQQTPGQGLQFLFEYFSETQRNKGNFPGRFSGRQFSNSRSEMNVSTLELGDSALYLCASSPTGRETQYFGPGTRLLVL.

The CDR3 coding sequence is TGTGCCAGCAGCCAAGATCAGGTCAACACTGAAGCTTTCTTT. Encoded protein: CASSQDQVNTEAFF. V is TRBV14 and J is TRBJ1-1, with no clear D. Between the trimmed V and J ends, which lost 0 bases and 2 bases, there was a span of 7 bases. The CDR3 runs 14 residues. The germline V gene encodes CDR1 SGHDN and CDR2 FVKESK.

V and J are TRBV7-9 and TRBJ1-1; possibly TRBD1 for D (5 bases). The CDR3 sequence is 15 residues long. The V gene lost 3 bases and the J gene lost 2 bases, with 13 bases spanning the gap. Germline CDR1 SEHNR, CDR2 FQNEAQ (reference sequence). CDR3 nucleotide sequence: TGTGCCAGCAGCTTTTTGGGGGGTTTTAACACTGAAGCTTTCTTT. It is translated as CASSFLGGFNTEAFF.

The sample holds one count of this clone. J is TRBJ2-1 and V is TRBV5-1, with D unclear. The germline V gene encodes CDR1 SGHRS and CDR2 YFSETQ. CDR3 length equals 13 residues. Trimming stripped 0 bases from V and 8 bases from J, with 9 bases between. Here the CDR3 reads CASSLAPSYEQFF. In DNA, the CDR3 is TGCGCCAGCAGCTTGGCGCCCAGTTATGAGCAGTTCTTC.

CDR3: CASRPNLYF. The CDR3 DNA sequence: TGTGCCAGCAGGCCTAACCTGTACTTC. V is TRBV27 and J is TRBJ2-7; no clear D. Germline CDR1 is MNHEY and CDR2 is SMNVEV (reference sequence). Deletions cut 6 bases from V and 12 bases from J, with 9 bases between. The CDR3 contains 9 residues.

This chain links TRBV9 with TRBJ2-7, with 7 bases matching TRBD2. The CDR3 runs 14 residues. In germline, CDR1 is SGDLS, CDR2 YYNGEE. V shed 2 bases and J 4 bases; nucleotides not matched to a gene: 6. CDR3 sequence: CASSVGGLSYEQYF. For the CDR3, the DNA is TGTGCCAGCAGCGTCGGGGGACTATCGTACGAGCAGTACTTC. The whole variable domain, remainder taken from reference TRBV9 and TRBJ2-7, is DSGVTQTPKHLITATGQRVTLRCSPRSGDLSVYWYQQSLDQGLQFLIQYYNGEERAKGNILERFSAQQFPDLHSELNLSSLELGDSALYFCASSVGGLSYEQYFGPGTRLTVT.

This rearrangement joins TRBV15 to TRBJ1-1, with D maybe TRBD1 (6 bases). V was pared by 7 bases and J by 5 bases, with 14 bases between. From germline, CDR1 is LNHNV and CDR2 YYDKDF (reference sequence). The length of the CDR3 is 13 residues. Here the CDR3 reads CATKTPGQTEAFF. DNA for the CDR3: TGTGCCACCAAAACACCGGGACAAACTGAAGCTTTCTTT.

The CDR3 reads CASSLAAGLSTEAFF. Written as DNA, the CDR3 is TGTGCCAGCAGCTTGGCGGCAGGGTTGAGCACTGAAGCTTTCTTT. The chain carries TRBV5-6 and TRBJ1-1, with a weak D call TRBD1 (5 bases). V was trimmed by 0 bases and J by 4 bases, leaving 13 bases between them. Germline CDR1 and CDR2: SGHDT and YYEEEE. This CDR3 has 15 amino acids.

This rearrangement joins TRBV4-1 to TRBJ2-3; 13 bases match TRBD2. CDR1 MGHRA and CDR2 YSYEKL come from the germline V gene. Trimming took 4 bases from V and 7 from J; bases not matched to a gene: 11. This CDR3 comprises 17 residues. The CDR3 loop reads CASSPQLAGGRGNTQYF. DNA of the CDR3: TGCGCCAGCAGCCCCCAACTAGCGGGAGGGCGCGGGAATACGCAGTATTTT.

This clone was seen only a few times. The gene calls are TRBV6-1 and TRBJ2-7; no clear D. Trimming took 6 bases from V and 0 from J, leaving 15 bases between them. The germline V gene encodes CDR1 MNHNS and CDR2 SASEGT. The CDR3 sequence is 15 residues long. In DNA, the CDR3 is TGTGCCAGCAGAATCAGCGAGTTAAGCTCCTACGAGCAGTACGTC. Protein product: CASRISELSSYEQYV.